This is a list of T cell receptor beta chains from one sample in a study of CD8 T cells in Susac syndrome. A single record per CDR3 protein comes from TCRdb applying MiXCR to the immunoSEQ multiplex PCR reads. Of some 300,000 distinct CDR3 sequences listed, over 75% were seen once; the top ten hold 0.21%. The specimen sequenced was CD8+ T cells from PBMCs. These receptors were obtained from a human donor with multiple sclerosis. Both conserved end residues are part of each CDR3.

>TRBJ2-1|TRBV20-1
CSARSGRAHKLNEQFF
>TRBJ1-1|TRBV12-3/TRBV12-4
CASSFHRVALVWKAEAFF
>TRBJ1-4|TRBV20-1
CSASLGTYNNEKLFF
>TRBJ1-1|TRBV12-3/TRBV12-4
CASSLAGGTEAFF
>TRBJ1-6|TRBV19
CASNQINSPLHF
>TRBJ2-1|TRBV10-3
CAISAPGQWVGTNEQFF
>TRBJ2-7|TRBV2
CASSETTKTVYEQYF
>TRBJ2-5|TRBV9
CASSVRSGRALRETQYF
>TRBJ2-1|TRBV4-3
CASSRLLDRDEQFF
>TRBJ1-6|TRBV7-2
CASSLEEGWEANNSPLHF
>TRBJ1-5|TRBV12-3/TRBV12-4
CASTQGPGQPQHF
>TRBJ2-3|TRBV20-1
CSASSSGAGGGTDTQYF
>TRBJ2-2|TRBV2
CASSAAGNTGELFF
>TRBJ1-5|TRBV4-2
CASSQEEGLDQPQHF
>TRBJ2-1|TRBV19
CASTPGLAVATPTNEQFF
>TRBJ1-1|TRBV4-2
CASSPGGGAEAFF
>TRBJ2-7|TRBV4-3
CASSQEHTGYEQYF
>TRBJ2-7|TRBV4-3
CASSLGQDPSYEQYF
>TRBJ2-7|TRBV27
CASSPRTGLDYEQYF
>TRBJ2-7|TRBV30
CAWKGQPLGEQYF
>TRBJ2-3|TRBV13
CASSPGLAGVGVLDTQYF
>TRBJ2-2|TRBV20-1
CSARETGGAGELFF
>TRBJ1-1|TRBV4-1
CASSQQILNTEAFF
>TRBJ1-1|TRBV13
CASSSVTWRDTEAFF
>TRBJ2-1|TRBV30
CAWSLMGSNEQFF
>TRBJ2-7|TRBV12-3/TRBV12-4
CASRGTGISYEQYF
>TRBJ2-2|TRBV27
CASSTGVGAGELFF
>TRBJ2-5|TRBV6-1
CATRPGQGPPGSFQETQYF
>TRBJ2-1|TRBV6-5
CASSYSGTSARNEQFF
>TRBJ1-3|TRBV12-3/TRBV12-4
CASSPHQGGPGNTIYF
>TRBJ2-7|TRBV18
CASSTDRELYEQYF
>TRBJ2-2|TRBV6-7
CASSYCDGSRDTGELFF
>TRBJ1-2|TRBV5-4
CASSSKPGLSGYTF
>TRBJ1-4|TRBV4-3
CASSPGLAGLQNEKLFF
>TRBJ2-7|TRBV6-5
CASSFTGVSPYEQYF
>TRBJ2-1|TRBV24-1
CATSDFLAKRIVQFF
>TRBJ2-7|TRBV7-9
CASSLGTSGRPEQYF
>TRBJ2-3|TRBV4-3
CASSQDPEDTQYF
>TRBJ1-4|TRBV27
CASTPRGRSSNEKLFF
>TRBJ2-1|TRBV14
CASSQEDPGIRNEQFF
>TRBJ2-7|TRBV19
CASSRGLADYEQYF
>TRBJ2-1|TRBV6-1
CASSLPPEGLAGGDNEQFF
>TRBJ2-5|TRBV6-5
CASSYNSQETQYF
>TRBJ2-7|TRBV9
CASSVDRGHEQYF
>TRBJ2-1|TRBV4-2
CASSQDGIGYNEQFF
>TRBJ2-2|TRBV4-1
CASSQVRGGLQNTGELFF
>TRBJ2-7|TRBV20-1
CSARVVGKTYEQYF
>TRBJ2-7|TRBV5-1
CASSLGGRVVDEQYF
>TRBJ2-7|TRBV6-1
CASSEEVQGGSYEQYF
>TRBJ2-1|TRBV7-2
CASSYRLSNEQFF
>TRBJ2-5|TRBV10-3
CAISSDWGDPGGETQYF
>TRBJ2-5|TRBV19
CASNNRGAGETQYF
>TRBJ2-7|TRBV29-1
CSVERVVGGYEQYF